Below, one T cell receptor beta chain is given with its context. V was pared by 4 bases and J by 1 base, with 14 bases between. Germline CDR1 SGHDT, CDR2 YYEEEE. CDR3 length: 15 residues. The source of the sample is a study of T cells after yellow fever vaccination. The 5'RACE template-switching step produced TCR cDNA and added a universal primer site and UMIs. Each CDR3 protein gets one entry after TCRdb re-called the 5' RACE reads with MiXCR. Here the sample spans around 310,000 distinct CDR3 sequences, 8.7% being singletons. V and J are TRBV5-6 and TRBJ2-5; D may be TRBD1 (5 bases). This sample comprised PBMCs, obtained on the day of the first yellow fever vaccination. This TCR derives from a young man who received the YFV17D yellow fever vaccine. The CDR3 protein is CASSDLGPSQETQYF. In nucleotides, the CDR3 is TGTGCCAGCAGCGATTTGGGGCCTTCCCAAGAGACCCAGTACTTC. The whole variable domain, filled in from reference TRBV5-6 and TRBJ2-5, reads DAGVTQSPTHLIKTRGQQVTLRCSPKSGHDTVSWYQQALGQGPQFIFQYYEEEERQRGNFPDRFSGHQFPNYSSELNVNALLLGDSALYLCASSDLGPSQETQYFGPGTRLLVL.